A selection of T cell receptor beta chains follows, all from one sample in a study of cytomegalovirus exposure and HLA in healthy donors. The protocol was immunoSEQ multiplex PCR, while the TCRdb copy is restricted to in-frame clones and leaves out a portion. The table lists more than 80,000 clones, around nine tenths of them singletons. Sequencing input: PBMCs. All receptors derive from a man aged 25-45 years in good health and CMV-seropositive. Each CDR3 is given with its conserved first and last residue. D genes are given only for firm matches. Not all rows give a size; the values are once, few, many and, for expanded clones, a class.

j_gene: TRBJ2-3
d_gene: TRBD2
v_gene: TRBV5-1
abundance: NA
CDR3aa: CASRTSPSTDTQYF
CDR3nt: TGCGCCAGCAGGACTAGCCCAAGCACAGATACGCAGTATTTT

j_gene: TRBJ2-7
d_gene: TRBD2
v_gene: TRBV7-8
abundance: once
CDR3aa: CASSSTSGASYEQYF
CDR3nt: TGTGCCAGCAGCTCGACTAGCGGGGCCTCCTACGAGCAGTACTTC

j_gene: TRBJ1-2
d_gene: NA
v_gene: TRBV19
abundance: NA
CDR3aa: CASSIDLITRNYGYTF
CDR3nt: TGTGCCAGTAGTATAGATCTAATTACCAGGAACTATGGCTACACCTTC

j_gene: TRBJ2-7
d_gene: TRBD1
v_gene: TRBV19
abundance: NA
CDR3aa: CASSLRGGINEQYF
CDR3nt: TGTGCCAGTAGTTTGCGAGGGGGCATTAACGAGCAGTACTTC

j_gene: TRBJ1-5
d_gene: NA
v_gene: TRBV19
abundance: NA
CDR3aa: CASSARGGLSNQPQHF
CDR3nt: TGTGCCAGTAGTGCCCGCGGGGGGCTAAGCAATCAGCCCCAGCATTTT

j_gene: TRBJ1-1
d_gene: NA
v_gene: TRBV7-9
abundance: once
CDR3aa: CASRQGPTEAFF
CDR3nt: TGTGCCAGCAGGCAGGGGCCCACTGAAGCTTTCTTT

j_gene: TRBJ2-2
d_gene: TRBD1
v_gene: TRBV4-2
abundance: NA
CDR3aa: CASSQEPMTGAGGELFF
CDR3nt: TGTGCCAGCAGCCAAGAACCTATGACAGGGGCTGGCGGGGAGCTGTTTTTT

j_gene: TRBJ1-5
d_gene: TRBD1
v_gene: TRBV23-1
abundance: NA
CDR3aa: CATETGASNQPQHF
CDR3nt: TGCGCCACCGAGACAGGGGCTAGCAATCAGCCCCAGCATTTT

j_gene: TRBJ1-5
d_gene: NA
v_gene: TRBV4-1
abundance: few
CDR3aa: CASSDRARGSNQPQHF
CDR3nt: TGCGCCAGCAGCGACCGGGCAAGGGGAAGCAATCAGCCCCAGCATTTT

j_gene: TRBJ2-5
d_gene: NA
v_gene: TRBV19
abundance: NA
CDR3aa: CASSHFTGNQETQYF
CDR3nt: TGTGCCAGTAGTCACTTTACAGGGAATCAAGAGACCCAGTACTTC

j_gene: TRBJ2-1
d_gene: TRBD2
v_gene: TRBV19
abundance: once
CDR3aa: CASTSGSFGEQFF
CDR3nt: TGTGCCAGCACTAGCGGGAGTTTCGGTGAGCAGTTCTTC

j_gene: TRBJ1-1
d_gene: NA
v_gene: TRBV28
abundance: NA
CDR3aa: CASSPLQGVVKAFF
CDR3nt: TGTGCCAGCAGTCCCCTACAGGGAGTCGTGAAAGCTTTCTTT

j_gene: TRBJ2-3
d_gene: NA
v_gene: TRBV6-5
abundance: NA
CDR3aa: CASSRTASTDTQYF
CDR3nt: TGTGCCAGCAGTAGAACAGCCTCCACAGATACGCAGTATTTT

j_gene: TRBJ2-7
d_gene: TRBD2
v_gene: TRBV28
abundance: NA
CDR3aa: CASSLGGSGRNEQYF
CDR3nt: TGTGCCAGCAGCCTCGGAGGTAGCGGGAGAAACGAGCAGTACTTC

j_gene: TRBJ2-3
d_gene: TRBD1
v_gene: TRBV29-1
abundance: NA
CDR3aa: CSGGTESTDTQYF
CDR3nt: TGCAGCGGGGGGACAGAGAGCACAGATACGCAGTATTTT

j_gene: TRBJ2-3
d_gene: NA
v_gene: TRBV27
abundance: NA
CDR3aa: CASSSPAGTDTQYF
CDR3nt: TGTGCCAGCAGTTCGCCGGCGGGCACAGATACGCAGTATTTT

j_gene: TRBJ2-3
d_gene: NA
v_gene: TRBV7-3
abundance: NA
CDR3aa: CASSPVPTDTQYF
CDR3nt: TGTGCCAGCAGCCCGGTCCCCACAGATACGCAGTATTTT

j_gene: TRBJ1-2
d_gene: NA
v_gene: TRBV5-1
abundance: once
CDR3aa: CASSSQAGYGYTF
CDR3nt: TGCGCCAGCAGCTCGCAGGCAGGCTATGGCTACACCTTC

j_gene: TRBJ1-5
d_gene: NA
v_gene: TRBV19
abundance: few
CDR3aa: CASSIFHSFNQPQHF
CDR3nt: TGTGCCAGTAGTATCTTTCACAGTTTCAATCAGCCCCAGCATTTT

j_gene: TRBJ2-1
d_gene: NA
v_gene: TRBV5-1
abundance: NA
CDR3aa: CASSVVRTYNEQFF
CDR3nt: TGCGCCAGCAGCGTTGTGAGGACTTACAATGAGCAGTTCTTC

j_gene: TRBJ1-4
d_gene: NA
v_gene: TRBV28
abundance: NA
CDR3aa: CASRPSRGRSTTNEKLFF
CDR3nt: TGTGCCAGCAGACCCTCTAGGGGAAGAAGCACAACTAATGAAAAACTGTTTTTT

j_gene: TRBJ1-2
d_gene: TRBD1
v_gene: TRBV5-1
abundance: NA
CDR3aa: CASSSGQEVNYGYTF
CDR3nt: TGCGCCAGCAGCTCGGGACAGGAAGTTAACTATGGCTACACCTTC